This entry features one T cell receptor beta chain sequence. Its antigen is not known. These data come from a study of T cell responses to AZD1222 COVID-19 vaccine. General study points: Along spike, vaccine-associated CD4 TCRs were found throughout, with dominance at 160-218 and 743-854. Baseline seropositives among AZD1222 recipients totaled only six or seven.

Method: immunoSEQ multiplex PCR; TCRdb's copy keeps in-frame clones and lacks some. Among 85,000 to 130,000 clones listed, approximately 89% were seen once. Germline CDR1 is LGHDT and CDR2 is YNNKEL (reference sequence). The CDR3 sequence is 16 residues long. The V segment lost 4 bases and the J segment 3 bases; nucleotides outside the gene matches: 11. The sequence came from an adult in good health. This sample comprised peripheral blood, obtained on day 0 of AZD1222 vaccination. The chain carries TRBV3-1 (or the pseudogene TRBV3-2) and TRBJ2-7; TRBD2 matches at 8 bases. The CDR3 sequence is CASSRQGQGLGYEQYF. The CDR3 region has the DNA TGTGCCAGCAGCCGGCAAGGCCAGGGACTAGGCTACGAGCAGTACTTC.